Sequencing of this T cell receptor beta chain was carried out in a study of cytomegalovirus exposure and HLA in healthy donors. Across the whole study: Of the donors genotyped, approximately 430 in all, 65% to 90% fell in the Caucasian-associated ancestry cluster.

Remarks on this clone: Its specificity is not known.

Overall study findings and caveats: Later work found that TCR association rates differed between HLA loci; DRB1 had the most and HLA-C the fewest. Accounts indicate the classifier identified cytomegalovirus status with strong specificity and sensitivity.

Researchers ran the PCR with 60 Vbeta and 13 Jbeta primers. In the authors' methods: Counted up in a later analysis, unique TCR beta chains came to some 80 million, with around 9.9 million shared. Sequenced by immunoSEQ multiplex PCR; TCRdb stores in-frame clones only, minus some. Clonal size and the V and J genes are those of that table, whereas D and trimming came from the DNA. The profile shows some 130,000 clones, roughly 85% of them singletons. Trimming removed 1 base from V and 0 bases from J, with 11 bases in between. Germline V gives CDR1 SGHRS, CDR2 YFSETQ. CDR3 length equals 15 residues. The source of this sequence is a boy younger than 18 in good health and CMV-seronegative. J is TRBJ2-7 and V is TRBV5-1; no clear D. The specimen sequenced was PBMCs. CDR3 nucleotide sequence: TGCGCCAGCAGCTTGAACTCTTTGAACTCCTACGAGCAGTACTTC. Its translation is CASSLNSLNSYEQYF. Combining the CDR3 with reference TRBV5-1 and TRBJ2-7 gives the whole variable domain KAGVTQTPRYLIKTRGQQVTLSCSPISGHRSVSWYQQTPGQGLQFLFEYFSETQRNKGNFPGRFSGRQFSNSRSEMNVSTLELGDSALYLCASSLNSLNSYEQYFGPGTRLTVT.